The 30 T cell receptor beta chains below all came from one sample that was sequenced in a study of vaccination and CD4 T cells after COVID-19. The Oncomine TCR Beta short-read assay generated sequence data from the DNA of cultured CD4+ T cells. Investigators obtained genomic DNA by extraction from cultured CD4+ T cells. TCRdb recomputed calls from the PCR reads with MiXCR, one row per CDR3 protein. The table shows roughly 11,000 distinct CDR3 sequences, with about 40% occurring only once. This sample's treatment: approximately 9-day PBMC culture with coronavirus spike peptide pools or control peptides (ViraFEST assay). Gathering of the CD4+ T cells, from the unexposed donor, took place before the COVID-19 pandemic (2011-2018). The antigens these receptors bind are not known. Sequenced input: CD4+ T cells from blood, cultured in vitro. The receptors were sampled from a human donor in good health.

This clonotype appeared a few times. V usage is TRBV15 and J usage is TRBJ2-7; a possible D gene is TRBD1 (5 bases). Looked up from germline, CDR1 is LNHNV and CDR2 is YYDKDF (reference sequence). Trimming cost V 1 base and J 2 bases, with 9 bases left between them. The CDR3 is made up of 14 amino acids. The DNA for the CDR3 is TGTGCCACCAGCAGAGGGACAAATCCCTACGAGCAGTACTTC. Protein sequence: CATSRGTNPYEQYF.

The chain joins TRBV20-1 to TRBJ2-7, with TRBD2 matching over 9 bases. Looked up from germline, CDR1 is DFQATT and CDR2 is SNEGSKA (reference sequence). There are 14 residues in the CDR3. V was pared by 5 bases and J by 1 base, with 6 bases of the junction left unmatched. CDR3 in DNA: TGCAGTGCTTTTAGCGGGAGCAATTCCTACGAGCAGTACTTC. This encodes CSAFSGSNSYEQYF.

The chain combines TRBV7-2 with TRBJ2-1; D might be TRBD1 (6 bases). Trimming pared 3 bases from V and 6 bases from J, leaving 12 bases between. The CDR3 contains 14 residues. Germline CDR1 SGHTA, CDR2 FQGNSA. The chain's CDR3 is CASSLAAGVNEQFF. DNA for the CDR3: TGTGCCAGCAGCTTGGCCGCAGGGGTCAATGAGCAGTTCTTC.

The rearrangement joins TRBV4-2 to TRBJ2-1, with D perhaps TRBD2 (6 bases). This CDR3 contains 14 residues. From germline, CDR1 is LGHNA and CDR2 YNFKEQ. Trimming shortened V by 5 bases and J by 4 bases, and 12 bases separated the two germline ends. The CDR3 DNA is TGTGCCAGCAGCATCGTCGGGACTTACAATGAGCAGTTCTTC. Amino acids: CASSIVGTYNEQFF.

CDR3 in amino acids: CASRPTGGPYEQYF. CDR3 DNA: TGTGCCAGCAGACCTACCGGGGGACCTTACGAGCAGTACTTC. The V gene is TRBV28, the J gene TRBJ2-7; D perhaps matches TRBD2 (6 bases). Germline CDR1 and CDR2: MDHEN and SYDVKM. This CDR3 comprises 14 residues. V was pared by 6 bases and J by 4 bases, with 16 bases between.

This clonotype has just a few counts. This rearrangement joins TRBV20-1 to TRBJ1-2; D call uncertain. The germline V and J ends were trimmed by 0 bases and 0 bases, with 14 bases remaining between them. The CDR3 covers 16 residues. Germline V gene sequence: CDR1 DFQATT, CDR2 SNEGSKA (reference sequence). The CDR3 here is CSARDVAGLANYGYTF. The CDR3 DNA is TGCAGTGCTAGAGATGTAGCAGGCCTAGCTAACTATGGCTACACCTTC.

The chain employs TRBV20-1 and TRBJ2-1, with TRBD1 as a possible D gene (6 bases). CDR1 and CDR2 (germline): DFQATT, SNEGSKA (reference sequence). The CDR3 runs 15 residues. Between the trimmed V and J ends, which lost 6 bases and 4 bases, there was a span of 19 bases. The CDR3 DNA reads TGCAGTGCAACTTCAGGGGCGTCATATTACAATGAGCAGTTCTTC. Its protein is CSATSGASYYNEQFF.

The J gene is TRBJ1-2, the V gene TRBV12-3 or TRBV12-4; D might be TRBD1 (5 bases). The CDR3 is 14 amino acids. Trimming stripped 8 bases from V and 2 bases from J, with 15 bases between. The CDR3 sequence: CASVAGPWNYGYTF. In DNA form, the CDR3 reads TGTGCCAGCGTTGCAGGGCCATGGAACTATGGCTACACCTTC.

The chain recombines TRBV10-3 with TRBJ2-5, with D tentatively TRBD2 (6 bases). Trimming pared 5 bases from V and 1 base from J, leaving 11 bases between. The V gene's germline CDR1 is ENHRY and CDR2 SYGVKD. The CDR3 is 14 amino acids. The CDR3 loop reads CAISWGVGQETQYF. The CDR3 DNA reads TGTGCCATCAGTTGGGGGGTTGGCCAAGAGACCCAGTACTTC.

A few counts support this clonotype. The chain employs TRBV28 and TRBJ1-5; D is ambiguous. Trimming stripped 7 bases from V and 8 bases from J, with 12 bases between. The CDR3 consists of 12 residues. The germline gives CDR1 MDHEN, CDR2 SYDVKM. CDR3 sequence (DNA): TGTGCCAGCAAGGGCGAGCGGAAGCCCCAGCATTTT. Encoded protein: CASKGERKPQHF.

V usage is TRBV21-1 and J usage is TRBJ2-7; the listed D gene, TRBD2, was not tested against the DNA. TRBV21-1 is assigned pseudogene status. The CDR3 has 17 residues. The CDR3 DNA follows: TGTGCCAGCAGCAAGAGCCCGCGCGGGAGGTGTTCCCACGAGCAGTACTTC. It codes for CASSKSPRGRCSHEQYF.

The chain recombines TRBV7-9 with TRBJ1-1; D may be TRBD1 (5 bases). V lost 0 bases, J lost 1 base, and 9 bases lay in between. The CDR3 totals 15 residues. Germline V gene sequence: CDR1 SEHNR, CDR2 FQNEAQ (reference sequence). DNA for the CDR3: TGTGCCAGCAGCTTAGCGGGACGGGGGAACACTGAAGCTTTCTTT. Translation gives CASSLAGRGNTEAFF.

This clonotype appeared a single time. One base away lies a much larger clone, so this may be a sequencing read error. CDR3 amino acids: CASSRESGQPQRF. The CDR3 DNA sequence: TGTGCCAGCAGTCGAGAGTCAGGTCAGCCCCAGCGTTTT. The chain links TRBV6-1 to TRBJ1-5; no reliable D call. CDR1 is MNHNS, CDR2 SASEGT, per germline. This CDR3 spans 13 amino acids.

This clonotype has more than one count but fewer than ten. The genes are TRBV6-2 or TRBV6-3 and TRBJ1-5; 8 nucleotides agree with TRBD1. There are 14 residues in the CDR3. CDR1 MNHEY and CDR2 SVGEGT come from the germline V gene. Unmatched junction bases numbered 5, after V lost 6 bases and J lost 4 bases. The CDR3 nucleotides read TGTGCCAGCAGGAGCAGGGGGCTGAATCAGCCCCAGCATTTT. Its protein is CASRSRGLNQPQHF.

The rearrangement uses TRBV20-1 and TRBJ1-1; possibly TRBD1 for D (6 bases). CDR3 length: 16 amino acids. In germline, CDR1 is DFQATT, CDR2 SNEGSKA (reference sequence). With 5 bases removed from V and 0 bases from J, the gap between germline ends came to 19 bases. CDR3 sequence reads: CSAFLQGPRMNTEAFF. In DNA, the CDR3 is TGCAGTGCTTTTCTACAGGGTCCTCGTATGAACACTGAAGCTTTCTTT.

The DNA of the CDR3 is TGTGCCAGCAGAGAGACCAGACTAGTCCTTTTCTACGAGCAGTACTTC. Translating it yields CASRETRLVLFYEQYF. The chain employs TRBV2 and TRBJ2-7; possibly TRBD2 for D (6 bases). Germline values: CDR1 SNHLY, CDR2 FYNNEI. V lost 6 bases and J 3 bases, leaving 21 bases between the germline ends. The CDR3 extends over 16 amino acids.

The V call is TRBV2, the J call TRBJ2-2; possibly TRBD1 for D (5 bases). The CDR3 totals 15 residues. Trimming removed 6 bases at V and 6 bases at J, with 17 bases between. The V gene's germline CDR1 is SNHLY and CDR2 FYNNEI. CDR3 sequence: CASREQAIRSGELFF. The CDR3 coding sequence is TGTGCCAGCAGGGAACAGGCCATCCGATCCGGGGAGCTGTTTTTT.

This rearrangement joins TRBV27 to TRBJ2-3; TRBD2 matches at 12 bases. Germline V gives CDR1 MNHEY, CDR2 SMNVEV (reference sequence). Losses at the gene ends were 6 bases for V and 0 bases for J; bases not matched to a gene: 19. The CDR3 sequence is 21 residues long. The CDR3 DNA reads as TGTGCCAGCAGATCGCTGATGGGACTAGCGGGTTCACGGACTAGCACAGATACGCAGTATTTT. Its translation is CASRSLMGLAGSRTSTDTQYF.

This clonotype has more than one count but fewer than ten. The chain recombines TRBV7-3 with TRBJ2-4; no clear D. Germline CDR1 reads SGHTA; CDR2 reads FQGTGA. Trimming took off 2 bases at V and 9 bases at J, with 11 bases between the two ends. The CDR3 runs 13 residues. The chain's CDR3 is CASSLGDWGIQYF. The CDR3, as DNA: TGTGCCAGCAGCTTAGGAGACTGGGGCATTCAGTACTTC.

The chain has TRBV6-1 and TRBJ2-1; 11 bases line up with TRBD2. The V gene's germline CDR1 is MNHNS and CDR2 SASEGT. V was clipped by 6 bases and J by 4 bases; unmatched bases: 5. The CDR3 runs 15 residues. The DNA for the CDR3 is TGTGCCAGCAGATTAGCGGGAGGGCCTTACAATGAGCAGTTCTTC. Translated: CASRLAGGPYNEQFF.

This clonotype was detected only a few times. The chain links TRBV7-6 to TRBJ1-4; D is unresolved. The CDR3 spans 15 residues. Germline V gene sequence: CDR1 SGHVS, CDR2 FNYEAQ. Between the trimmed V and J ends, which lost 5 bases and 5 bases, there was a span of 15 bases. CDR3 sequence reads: CASSPNGGRNEKLFF. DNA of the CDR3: TGTGCCAGCAGCCCAAACGGAGGTCGGAATGAAAAACTGTTTTTT. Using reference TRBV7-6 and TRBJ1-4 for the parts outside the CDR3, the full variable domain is GAGVSQSPRYKVTKRGQDVALRCDPISGHVSLYWYRQALGQGPEFLTYFNYEAQQDKSGLPNDRFSAERPEGSISTLTIQRTEQRDSAMYRCASSPNGGRNEKLFFGSGTQLSVL.

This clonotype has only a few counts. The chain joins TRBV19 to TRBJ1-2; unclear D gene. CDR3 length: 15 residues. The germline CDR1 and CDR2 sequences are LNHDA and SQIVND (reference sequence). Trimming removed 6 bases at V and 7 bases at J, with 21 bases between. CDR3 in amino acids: CASSLPSGYRPGYTF. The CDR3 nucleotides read TGTGCCAGTAGCCTTCCTTCCGGGTACAGACCTGGCTACACCTTC.

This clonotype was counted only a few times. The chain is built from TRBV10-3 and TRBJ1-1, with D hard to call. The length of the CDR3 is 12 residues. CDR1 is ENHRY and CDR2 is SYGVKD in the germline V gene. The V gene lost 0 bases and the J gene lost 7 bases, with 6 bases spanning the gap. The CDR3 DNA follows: TGTGCCATCAGTGAGTCATGGCTTGAAGCTTTCTTT. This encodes CAISESWLEAFF.

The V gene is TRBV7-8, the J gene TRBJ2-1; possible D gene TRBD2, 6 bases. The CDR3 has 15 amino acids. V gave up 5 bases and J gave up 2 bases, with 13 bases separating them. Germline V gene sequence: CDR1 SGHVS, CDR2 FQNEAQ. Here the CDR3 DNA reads TGTGCCAGCAGCCTCGGGACTCCCGCCTACAATGAGCAGTTCTTC. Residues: CASSLGTPAYNEQFF.

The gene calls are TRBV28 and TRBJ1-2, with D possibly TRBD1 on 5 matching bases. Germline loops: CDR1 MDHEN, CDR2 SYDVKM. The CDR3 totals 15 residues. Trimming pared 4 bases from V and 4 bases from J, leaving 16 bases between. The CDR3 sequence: CASSSPRGRGYGYTF. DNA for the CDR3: TGTGCCAGCAGTTCACCCCGGGGTAGGGGCTATGGCTACACCTTC.

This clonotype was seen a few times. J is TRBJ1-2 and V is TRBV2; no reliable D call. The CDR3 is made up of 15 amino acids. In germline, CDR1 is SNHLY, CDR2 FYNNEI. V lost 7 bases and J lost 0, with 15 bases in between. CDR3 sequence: CASTWSDGTNYGYTF. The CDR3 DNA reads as TGTGCCAGCACCTGGTCGGACGGCACTAACTATGGCTACACCTTC.

CDR3 in DNA: TGTGCCAGTAGTAATAGGGGGGGCCTGTATCAGCCCCAGCATTTT. Translating gives CASSNRGGLYQPQHF. The chain joins TRBV19 to TRBJ1-5; weak D call: TRBD1 (6 bases). Germline CDR1 reads LNHDA; CDR2 reads SQIVND (reference sequence). This CDR3 is built from 15 residues. V lost 4 bases and J lost 5, with 15 bases in between.

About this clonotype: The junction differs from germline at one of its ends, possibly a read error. The CDR3: CASSPGIAGYNEQFF. The CDR3 bases are TGTGCTAGCAGCCCCGGAATAGCGGGATACAATGAGCAGTTCTTC. The chain has TRBV7-7 and TRBJ2-1; 8 bases agree with TRBD2. This CDR3 spans 15 amino acids. CDR1 is SSHAT, CDR2 FNYEAQ, per germline (reference sequence).

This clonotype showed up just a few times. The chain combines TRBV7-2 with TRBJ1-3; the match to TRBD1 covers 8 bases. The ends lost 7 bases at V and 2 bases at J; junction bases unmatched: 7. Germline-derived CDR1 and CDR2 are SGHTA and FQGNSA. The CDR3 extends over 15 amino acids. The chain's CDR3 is CASTQQGAPGNTIYF. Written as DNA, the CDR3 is TGTGCCAGCACCCAGCAGGGGGCTCCTGGAAACACCATATATTTT.

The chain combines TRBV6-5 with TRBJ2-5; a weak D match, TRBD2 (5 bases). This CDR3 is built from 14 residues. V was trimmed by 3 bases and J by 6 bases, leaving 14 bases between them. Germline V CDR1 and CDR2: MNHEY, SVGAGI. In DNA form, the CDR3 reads TGTGCCAGCAGTTATCAAGGTCTCGGGAAGACCCAGTACTTC. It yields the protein CASSYQGLGKTQYF.